This T cell receptor beta chain was found in a study of blood T cell repertoires in COVID-19. The wider study: The origin of the acute and convalescent COVID-19 samples was the United States, Italy and Spain. Nucleic acid was either cDNA or gDNA, and it came from T cells, B-cell-depleted T cells, or PBMCs.

Methods used by the authors: For nucleated cells, counts were estimated from reference gene primer amplification. Profiling relied on immunoSEQ multiplex PCR, and the TCRdb table lists in-frame clones only, not all of them. The D gene and trimming were derived from the DNA, and the V and J assignments and clone size from that table. The data show about 200,000 clones, with about nine tenths seen just once and roughly 0.69% held by the top ten. This TCR came from a man aged 35 to 55 with acute or convalescent COVID-19. Sequencing was performed on peripheral blood.

The CDR3 sequence is CASSLTGYTQYF. CDR3 nucleotide sequence: TGTGCCAGCAGCCTCACCGGTTATACGCAGTATTTT. J is TRBJ2-3 and V is TRBV3-1 (or the pseudogene TRBV3-2), with unresolved D. The CDR3 is 12 residues long. V lost 4 bases and J lost 7, with 9 bases in between. Germline CDR1 and CDR2: LGHDT and YNNKEL (reference sequence).